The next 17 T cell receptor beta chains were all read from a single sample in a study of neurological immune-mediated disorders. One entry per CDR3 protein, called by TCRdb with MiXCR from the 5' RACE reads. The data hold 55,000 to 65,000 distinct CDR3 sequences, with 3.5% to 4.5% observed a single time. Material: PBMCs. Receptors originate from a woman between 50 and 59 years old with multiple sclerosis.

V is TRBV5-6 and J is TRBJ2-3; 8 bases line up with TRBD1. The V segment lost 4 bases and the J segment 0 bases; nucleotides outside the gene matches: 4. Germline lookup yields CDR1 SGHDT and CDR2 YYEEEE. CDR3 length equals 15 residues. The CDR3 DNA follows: TGTGCCAGCAGCCCAAGGACAGGGAGCACAGATACGCAGTATTTT. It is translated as CASSPRTGSTDTQYF.

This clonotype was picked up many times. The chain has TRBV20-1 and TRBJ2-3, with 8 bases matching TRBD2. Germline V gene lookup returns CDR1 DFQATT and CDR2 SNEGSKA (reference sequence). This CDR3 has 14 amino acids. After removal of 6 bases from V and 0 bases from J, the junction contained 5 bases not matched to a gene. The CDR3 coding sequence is TGCAGTGCCGGGGGGGAGACTAGCACAGATACGCAGTATTTT. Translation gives CSAGGETSTDTQYF.

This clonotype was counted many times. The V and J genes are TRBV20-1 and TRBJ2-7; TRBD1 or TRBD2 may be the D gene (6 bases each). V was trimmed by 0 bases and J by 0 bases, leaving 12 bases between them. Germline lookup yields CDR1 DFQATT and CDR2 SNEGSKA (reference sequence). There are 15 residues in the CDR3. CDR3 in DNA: TGCAGTGCTAGAGATCTAGGGGGGAACTCCTACGAGCAGTACTTC. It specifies CSARDLGGNSYEQYF.

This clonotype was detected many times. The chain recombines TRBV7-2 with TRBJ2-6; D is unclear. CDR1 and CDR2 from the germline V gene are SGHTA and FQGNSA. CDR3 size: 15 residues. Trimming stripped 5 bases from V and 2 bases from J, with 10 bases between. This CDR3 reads CASSREAPGANVLTF. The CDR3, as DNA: TGTGCCAGCAGCCGCGAGGCACCTGGGGCCAACGTCCTGACTTTC.

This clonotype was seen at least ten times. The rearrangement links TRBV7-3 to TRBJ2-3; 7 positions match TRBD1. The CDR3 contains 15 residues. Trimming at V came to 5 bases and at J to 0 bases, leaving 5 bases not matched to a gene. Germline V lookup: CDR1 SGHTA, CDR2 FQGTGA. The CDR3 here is CASSLRGLSTDTQYF. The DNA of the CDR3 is TGTGCCAGCAGCCTGAGGGGGCTTAGCACAGATACGCAGTATTTT.

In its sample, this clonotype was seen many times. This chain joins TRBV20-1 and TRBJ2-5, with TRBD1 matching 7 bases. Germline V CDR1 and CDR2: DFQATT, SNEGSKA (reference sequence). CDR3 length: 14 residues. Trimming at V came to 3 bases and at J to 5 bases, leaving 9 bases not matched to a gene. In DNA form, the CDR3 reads TGCAGTGCTAGCCCAAGGGGGCGTGAGGAGACCCAGTACTTC. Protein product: CSASPRGREETQYF.

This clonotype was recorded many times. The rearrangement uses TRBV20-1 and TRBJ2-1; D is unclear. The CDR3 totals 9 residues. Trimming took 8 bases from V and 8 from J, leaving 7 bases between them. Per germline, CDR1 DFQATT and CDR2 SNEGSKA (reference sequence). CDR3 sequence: CSIGHEQFF. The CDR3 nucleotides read TGCAGTATAGGACATGAGCAGTTCTTC.

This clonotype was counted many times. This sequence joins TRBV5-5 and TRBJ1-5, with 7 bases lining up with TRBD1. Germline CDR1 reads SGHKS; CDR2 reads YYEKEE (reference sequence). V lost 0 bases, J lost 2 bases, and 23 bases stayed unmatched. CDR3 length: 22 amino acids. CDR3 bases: TGTGCCAGCAGCTTGGCCCCGACAGGGAGTGTAGCGGGGTTGGCGCGCAATCAGCCCCAGCATTTT. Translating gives CASSLAPTGSVAGLARNQPQHF.

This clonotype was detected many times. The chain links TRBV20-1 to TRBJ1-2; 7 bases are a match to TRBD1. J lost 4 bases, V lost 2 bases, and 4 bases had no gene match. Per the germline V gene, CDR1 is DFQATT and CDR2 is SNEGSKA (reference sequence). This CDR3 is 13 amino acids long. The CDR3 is CSARPGQTYGYTF. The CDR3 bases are TGCAGTGCTAGACCGGGACAGACCTATGGCTACACCTTC.

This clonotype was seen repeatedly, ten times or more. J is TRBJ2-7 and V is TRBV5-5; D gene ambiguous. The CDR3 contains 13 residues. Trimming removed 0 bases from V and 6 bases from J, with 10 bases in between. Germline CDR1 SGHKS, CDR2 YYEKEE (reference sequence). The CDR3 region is CASSLAAGFEQYF. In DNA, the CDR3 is TGTGCCAGCAGCTTGGCAGCCGGGTTCGAGCAGTACTTC. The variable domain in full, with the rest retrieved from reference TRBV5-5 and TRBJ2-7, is DAGVTQSPTHLIKTRGQQVTLRCSPISGHKSVSWYQQVLGQGPQFIFQYYEKEERGRGNFPDRFSARQFPNYSSELNVNALLLGDSALYLCASSLAAGFEQYFGPGTRLTVT.

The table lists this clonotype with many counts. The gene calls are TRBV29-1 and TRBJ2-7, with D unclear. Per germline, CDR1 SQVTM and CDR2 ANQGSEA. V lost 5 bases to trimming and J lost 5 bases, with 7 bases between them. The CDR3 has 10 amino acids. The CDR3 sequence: CSVLLHEQYF. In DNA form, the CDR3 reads TGCAGCGTTTTACTCCACGAGCAGTACTTC.

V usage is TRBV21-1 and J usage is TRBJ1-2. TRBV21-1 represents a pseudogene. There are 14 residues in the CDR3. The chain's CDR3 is CASSKLAARYGYTF. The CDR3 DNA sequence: TGTGCCAGCAGCAAATTGGCAGCGAGATATGGCTACACCTTC.

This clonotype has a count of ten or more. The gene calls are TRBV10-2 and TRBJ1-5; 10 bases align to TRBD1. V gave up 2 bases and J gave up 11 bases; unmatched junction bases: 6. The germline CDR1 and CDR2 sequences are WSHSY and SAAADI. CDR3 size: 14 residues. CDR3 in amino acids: CASSERQGAQAQHF. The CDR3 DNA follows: TGCGCCAGCAGTGAGCGACAGGGGGCTCAAGCCCAGCATTTT.

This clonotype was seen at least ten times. CDR3 nucleotides: TGTGCCAGCACGTCGCAGGGTACCTACGAGCAGTACTTC. As protein: CASTSQGTYEQYF. This chain connects TRBV6-2 or TRBV6-3 to TRBJ2-7; TRBD1 is a possible D gene (5 bases). The CDR3 length is 13 residues. Trimming removed 7 bases at V and 2 bases at J, with 12 bases between. Germline-derived CDR1 and CDR2 are MNHEY and SVGEGT.

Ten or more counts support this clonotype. The CDR3 reads CASSWKGGDTEAFF. The CDR3 DNA sequence: TGCGCCAGCAGCTGGAAGGGAGGGGACACTGAAGCTTTCTTT. The gene calls are TRBV5-1 and TRBJ1-1; maybe TRBD1 (5 bases). Trimming removed 3 bases at V and 3 bases at J, with 12 bases between. Germline-derived CDR1 and CDR2 are SGHRS and YFSETQ. This CDR3 spans 14 amino acids.

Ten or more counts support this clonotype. CDR3 nucleotides: TGTGCCAGCAGCTTAATTACAGGGTTCGTAACCCAGTACTTC. This codes for CASSLITGFVTQYF. The V and J genes are TRBV7-2 and TRBJ2-5; D possibly corresponds to TRBD1 (6 bases). CDR1 and CDR2 from the germline V gene are SGHTA and FQGNSA. CDR3 size: 14 residues. V lost 2 bases and J 8 bases, leaving 15 bases between the germline ends.

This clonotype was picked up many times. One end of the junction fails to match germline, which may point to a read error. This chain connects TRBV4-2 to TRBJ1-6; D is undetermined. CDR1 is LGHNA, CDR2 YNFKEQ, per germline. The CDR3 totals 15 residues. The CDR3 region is CASSQETPQNSPLNF. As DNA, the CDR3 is TGTGCCAGCAGCCAAGAGACGCCTCAAAATTCACCCCTCAACTTT.